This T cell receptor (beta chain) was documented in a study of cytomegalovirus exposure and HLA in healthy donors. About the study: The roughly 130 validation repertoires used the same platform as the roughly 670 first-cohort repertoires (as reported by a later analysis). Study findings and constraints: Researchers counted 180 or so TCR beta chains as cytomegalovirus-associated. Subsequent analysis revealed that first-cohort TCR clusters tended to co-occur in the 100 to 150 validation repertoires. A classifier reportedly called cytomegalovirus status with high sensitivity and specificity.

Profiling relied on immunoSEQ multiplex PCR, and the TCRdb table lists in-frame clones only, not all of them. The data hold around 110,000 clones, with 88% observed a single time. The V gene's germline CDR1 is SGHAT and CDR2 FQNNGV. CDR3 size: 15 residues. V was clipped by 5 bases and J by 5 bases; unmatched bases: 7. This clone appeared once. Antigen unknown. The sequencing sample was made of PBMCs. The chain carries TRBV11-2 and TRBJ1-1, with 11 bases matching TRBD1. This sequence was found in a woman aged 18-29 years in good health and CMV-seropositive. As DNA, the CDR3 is TGTGCCAGCAGCCAACTGGGGACAGGGGGAACTGAAGCTTTCTTT. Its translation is CASSQLGTGGTEAFF.